The source of this T cell receptor (beta chain) is a study of radiotherapy plus CTLA-4 blockade in lung cancer. Germline loops: CDR1 SGHRS, CDR2 YFSETQ. Trimming removed 0 bases at V and 5 bases at J, with 6 bases between. CDR3 size: 13 residues. TCRdb's table, derived via immunoSEQ multiplex PCR, lists solely in-frame clones and lacks some. The data contain about 120,000 clones, more than 75% of them singletons. The sample here was peripheral blood, taken from a patient treated with radiotherapy plus ipilimumab. This TCR derives from a human donor with non-small cell lung cancer that progressed on radiotherapy plus ipilimumab. Some clones in this sample may be carry-over from other donors' samples. The chain links TRBV5-1 to TRBJ1-5; D is ambiguous. The CDR3 coding sequence is TGCGCCAGCAGCTTGGCCCGGGATCAGCCCCAGCATTTT. It specifies CASSLARDQPQHF.